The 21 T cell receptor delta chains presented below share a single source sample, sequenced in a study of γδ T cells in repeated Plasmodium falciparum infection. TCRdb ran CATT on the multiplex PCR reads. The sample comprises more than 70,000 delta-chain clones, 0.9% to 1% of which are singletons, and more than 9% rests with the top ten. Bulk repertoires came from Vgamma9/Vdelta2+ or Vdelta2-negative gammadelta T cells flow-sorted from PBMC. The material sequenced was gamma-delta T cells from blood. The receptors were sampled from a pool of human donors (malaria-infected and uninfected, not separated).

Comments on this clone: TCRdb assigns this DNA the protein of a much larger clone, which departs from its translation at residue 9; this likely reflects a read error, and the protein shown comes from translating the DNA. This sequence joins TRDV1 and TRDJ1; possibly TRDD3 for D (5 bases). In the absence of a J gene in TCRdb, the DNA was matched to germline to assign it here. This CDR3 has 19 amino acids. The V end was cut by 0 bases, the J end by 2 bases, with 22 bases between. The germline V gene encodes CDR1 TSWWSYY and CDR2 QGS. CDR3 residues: CALGELCLIPRSLTDKLIF. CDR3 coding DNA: TGTGCTCTTGGGGAACTTTGTTTGATACCGCGATCGTTGACCGATAAACTCATCTTT.

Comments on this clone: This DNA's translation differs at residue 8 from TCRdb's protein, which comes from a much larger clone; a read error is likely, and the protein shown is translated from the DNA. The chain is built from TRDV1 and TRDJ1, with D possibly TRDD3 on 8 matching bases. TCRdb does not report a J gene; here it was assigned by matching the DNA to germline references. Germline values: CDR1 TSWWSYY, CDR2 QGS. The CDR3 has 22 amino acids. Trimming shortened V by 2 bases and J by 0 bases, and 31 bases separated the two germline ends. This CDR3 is CALGELLALPVGYAPYTDKLIF. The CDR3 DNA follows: TGTGCTCTTGGGGAATTATTGGCCCTTCCTGTGGGATACGCGCCATACACCGATAAACTCATCTTT.

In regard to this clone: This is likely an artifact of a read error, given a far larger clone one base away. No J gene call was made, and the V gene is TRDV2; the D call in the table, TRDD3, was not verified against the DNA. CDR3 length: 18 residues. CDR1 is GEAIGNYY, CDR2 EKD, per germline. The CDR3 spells CACDILVGDRLYTDKLIF. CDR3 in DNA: TGTGCCTGTGACATACTGGTAGGGGACCGCCTGTACACCGATAAACTCATCTTC.

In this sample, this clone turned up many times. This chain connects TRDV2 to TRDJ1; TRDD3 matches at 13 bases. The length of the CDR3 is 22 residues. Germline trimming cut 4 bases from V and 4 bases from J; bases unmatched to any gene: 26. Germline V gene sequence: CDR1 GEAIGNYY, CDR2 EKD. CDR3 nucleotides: TGTGCCTGTGATACCCTTACTGGGGGATACGAGGATCCCCCTAATACAAGCGATAAACTCATCTTT. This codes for CACDTLTGGYEDPPNTSDKLIF.

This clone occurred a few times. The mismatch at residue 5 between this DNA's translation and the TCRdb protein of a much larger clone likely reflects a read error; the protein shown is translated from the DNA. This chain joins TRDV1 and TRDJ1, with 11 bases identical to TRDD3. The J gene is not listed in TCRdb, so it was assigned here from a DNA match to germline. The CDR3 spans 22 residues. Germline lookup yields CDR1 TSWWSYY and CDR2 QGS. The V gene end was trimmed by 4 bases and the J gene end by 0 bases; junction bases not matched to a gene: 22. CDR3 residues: CALGGQPTNLLLGDKNTDKLIF. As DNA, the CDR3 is TGTGCTCTTGGGGGACAACCTACCAACCTTCTACTGGGGGATAAGAACACCGATAAACTCATCTTT.

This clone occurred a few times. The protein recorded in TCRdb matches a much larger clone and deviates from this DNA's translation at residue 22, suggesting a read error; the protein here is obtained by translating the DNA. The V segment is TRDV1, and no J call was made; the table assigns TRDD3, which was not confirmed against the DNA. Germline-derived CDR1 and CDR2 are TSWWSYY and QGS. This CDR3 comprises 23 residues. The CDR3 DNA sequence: TGTGCTCTTGGGGAACTCCTTCGTTGGGGTCGGTCGCTCGAACTAAAGTACACCGATAAACTCACCTTT. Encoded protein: CALGELLRWGRSLELKYTDKLTF.

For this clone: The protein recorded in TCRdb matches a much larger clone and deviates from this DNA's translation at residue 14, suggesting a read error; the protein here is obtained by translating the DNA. CDR3: CACDTKFLEGIRGTHTDKLIF. In DNA form, the CDR3 reads TGTGCCTGTGACACCAAATTCCTAGAAGGGATACGCGGCACCCACACCGATAAACTCATCTTT. V gene TRDV2 combines with J gene TRDJ1, with 8 bases aligning to TRDD3. The J gene, left out of TCRdb, was set here by checking the DNA against germline. This CDR3 contains 21 residues. From germline, CDR1 is GEAIGNYY and CDR2 EKD. The ends lost 0 bases at V and 0 bases at J; junction bases unmatched: 20.

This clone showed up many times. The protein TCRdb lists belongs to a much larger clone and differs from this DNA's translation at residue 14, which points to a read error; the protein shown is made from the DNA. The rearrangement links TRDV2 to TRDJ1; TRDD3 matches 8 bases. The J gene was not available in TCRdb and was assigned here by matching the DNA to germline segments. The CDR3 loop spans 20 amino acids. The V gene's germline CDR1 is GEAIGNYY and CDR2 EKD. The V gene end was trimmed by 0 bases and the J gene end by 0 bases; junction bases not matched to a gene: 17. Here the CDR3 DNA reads TGTGCCTGTGACACCGTGAGTGGGGGATCCCCCTTTCTCCACACCGATAAACTCATCTTT. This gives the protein CACDTVSGGSPFLHTDKLIF.

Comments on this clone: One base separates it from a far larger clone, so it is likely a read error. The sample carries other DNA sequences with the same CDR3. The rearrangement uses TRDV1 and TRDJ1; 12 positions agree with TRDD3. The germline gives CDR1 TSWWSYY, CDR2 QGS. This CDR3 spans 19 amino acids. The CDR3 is CALLFLRWTGGYSTDKLIF. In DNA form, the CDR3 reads TGTGCTCTTCTCTTCCTACGATGGACTGGGGGATACTCTACCGATAAACTCATCTTC.

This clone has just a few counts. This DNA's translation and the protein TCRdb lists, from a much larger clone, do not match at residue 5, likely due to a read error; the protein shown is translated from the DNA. The CDR3: CACDTPRAGDPYTDKLIF. The CDR3 DNA sequence: TGTGCCTGTGACACCCCCAGGGCGGGGGACCCGTACACCGATAAACTCATCTTT. The chain carries TRDV2 and TRDJ1; D might be TRDD3 (6 bases). The J gene, absent from TCRdb, was called here by matching the DNA to germline. CDR1 is GEAIGNYY and CDR2 is EKD in the germline V gene. The CDR3 consists of 18 residues. V was pared by 0 bases and J by 0 bases, with 19 bases between.

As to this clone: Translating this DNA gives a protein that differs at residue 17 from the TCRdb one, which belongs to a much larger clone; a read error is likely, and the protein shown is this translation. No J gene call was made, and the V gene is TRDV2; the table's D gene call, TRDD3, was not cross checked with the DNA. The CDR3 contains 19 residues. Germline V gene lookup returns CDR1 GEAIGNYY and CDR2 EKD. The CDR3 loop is CACDAIREPLLNLTDKPIF. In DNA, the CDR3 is TGTGCCTGTGACGCCATAAGGGAACCCCTCCTCAACTTAACCGATAAACCCATCTTT.

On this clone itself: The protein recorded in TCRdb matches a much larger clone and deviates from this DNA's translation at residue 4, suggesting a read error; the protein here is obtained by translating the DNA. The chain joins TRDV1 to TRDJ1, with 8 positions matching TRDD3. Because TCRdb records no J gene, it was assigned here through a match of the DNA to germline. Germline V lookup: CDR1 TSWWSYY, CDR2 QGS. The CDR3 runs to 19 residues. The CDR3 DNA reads TGTGCTCTTAGGGAATGGCCCCACGGAAGCGGGATACGCTGGGATAAACTCATCTTT. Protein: CALREWPHGSGIRWDKLIF.

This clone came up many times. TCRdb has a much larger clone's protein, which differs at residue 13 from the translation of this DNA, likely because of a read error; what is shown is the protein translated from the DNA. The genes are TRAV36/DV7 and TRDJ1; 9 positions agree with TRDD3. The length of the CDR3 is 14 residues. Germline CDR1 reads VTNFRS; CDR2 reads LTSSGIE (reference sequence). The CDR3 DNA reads TGTGCCCCTTACTGGGGGAAGTACACCGATAAACTCACCTTT. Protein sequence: CAPYWGKYTDKLTF.

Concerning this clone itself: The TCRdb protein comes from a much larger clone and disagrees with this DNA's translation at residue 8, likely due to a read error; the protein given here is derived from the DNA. The CDR3 nucleotides are TGTGCCTGTGACACCGTGGGGGGTGGGGCCCCACGAACCGATAAACTCATCTTT. Its translation: CACDTVGGGAPRTDKLIF. The chain couples TRDV2 to TRDJ1; a weak D match, TRDD3 (6 bases). Here the J gene was assigned by germline matching of the DNA, as TCRdb has none. From germline, CDR1 is GEAIGNYY and CDR2 EKD. The germline V and J ends were trimmed by 0 bases and 2 bases, with 21 bases remaining between them. The CDR3 totals 18 residues.

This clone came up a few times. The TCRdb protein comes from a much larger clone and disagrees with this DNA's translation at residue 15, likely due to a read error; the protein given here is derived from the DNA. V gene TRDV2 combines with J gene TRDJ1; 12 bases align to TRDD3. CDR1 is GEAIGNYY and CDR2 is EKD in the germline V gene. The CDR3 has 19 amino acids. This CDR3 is CACDAYSPGGYAGTAKLIF. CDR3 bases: TGTGCCTGTGACGCCTATTCCCCTGGGGGATACGCCGGGACCGCTAAACTCATCTTT.

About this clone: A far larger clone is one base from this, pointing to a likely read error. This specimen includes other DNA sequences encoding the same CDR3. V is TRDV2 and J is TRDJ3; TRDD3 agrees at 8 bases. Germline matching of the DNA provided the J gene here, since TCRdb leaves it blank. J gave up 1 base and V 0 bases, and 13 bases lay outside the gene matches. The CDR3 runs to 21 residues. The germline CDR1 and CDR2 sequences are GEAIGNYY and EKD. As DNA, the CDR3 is TGTGCCTGTGACACCTTGTTTACTGGGGGGTACGCGTCCTGGGACACCCGACAGATGTTTTTC. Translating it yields CACDTLFTGGYASWDTRQMFF.

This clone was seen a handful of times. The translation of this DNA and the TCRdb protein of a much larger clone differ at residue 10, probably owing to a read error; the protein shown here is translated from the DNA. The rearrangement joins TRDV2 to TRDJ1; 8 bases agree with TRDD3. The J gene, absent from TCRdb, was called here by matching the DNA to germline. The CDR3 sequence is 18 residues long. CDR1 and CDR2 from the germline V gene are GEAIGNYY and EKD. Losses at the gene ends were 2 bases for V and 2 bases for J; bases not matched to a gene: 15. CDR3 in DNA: TGTGCCTGTGACAAGAAGTACTGGGGGGTACTGGTAACCGATAAACTCATCTTT. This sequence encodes CACDKKYWGVLVTDKLIF.

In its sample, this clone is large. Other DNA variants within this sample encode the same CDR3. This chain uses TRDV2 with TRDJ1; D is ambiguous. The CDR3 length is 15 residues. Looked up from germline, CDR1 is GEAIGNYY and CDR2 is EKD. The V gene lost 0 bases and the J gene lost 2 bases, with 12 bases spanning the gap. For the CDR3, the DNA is TGTGCCTGTGACACCGTTGCTACCCCTACCGATAAACTCATCTTT. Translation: CACDTVATPTDKLIF.

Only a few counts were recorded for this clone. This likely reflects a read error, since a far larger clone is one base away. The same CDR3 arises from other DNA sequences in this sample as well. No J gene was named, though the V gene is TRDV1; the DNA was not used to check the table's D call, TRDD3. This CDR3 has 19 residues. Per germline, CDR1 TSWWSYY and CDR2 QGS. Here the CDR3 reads CALGLYGKWRWAYTDKLIF. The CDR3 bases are TGTGCTCTTGGGCTATACGGTAAATGGCGTTGGGCCTACACCGATAAGCTCATCTTT.

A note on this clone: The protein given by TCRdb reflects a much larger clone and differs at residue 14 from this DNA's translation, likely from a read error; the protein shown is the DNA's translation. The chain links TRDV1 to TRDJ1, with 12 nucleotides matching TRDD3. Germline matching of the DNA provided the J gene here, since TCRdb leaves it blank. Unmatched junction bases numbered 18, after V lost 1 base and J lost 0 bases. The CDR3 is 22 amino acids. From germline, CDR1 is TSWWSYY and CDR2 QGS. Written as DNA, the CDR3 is TGTGCTCTTGGGGAACACCGTTTGTACTGGGGGATACACGGTCGGTACACCGATAAACTCATCTTT. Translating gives CALGEHRLYWGIHGRYTDKLIF.

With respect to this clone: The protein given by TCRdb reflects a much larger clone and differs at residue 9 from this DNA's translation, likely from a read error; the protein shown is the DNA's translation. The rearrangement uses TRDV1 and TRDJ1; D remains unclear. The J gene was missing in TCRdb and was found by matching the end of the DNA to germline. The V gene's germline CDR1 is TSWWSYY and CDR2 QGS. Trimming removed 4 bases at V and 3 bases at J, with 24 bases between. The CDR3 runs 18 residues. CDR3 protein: CALGVRWASDVQADKLIF. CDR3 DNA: TGTGCTCTTGGGGTCCGTTGGGCCTCGGATGTACAGGCCGATAAACTCATCTTT.